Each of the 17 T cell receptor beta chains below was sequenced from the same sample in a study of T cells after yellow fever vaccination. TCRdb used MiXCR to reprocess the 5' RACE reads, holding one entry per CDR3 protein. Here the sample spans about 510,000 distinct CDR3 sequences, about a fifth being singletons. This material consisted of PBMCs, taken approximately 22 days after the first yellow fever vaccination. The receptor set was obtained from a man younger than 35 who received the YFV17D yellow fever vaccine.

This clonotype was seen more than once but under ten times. CDR3 amino acids: CASRRTSGVGELFF. The CDR3 DNA follows: TGTGCCAGCAGGAGAACTAGCGGTGTCGGGGAGCTGTTTTTT. The chain employs TRBV6-1 and TRBJ2-2; TRBD2 agrees at 8 bases. The germline V gene encodes CDR1 MNHNS and CDR2 SASEGT. V shed 6 bases, J shed 7 bases, and the junction held 7 bases outside the gene matches. CDR3 length equals 14 residues.

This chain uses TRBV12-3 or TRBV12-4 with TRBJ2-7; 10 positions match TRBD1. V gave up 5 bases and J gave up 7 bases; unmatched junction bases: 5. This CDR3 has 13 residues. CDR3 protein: CASSKTGGWEQYV. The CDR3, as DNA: TGTGCCAGCAGTAAGACAGGGGGCTGGGAGCAGTACGTC.

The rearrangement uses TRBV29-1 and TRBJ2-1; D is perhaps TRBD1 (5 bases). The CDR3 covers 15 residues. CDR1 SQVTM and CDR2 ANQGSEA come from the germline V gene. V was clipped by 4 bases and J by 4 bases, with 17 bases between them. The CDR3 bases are TGCAGCGTTGTTGTAAGGGGCCCTGATTACAATGAGCAGTTCTTC. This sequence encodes CSVVVRGPDYNEQFF.

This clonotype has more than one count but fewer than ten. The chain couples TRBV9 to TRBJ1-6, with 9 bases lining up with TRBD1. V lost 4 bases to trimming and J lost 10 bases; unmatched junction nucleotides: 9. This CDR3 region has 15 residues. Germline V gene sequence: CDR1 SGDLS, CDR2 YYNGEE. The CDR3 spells CASSFRTGEGSPLHF. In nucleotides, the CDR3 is TGTGCCAGCAGCTTCCGGACAGGGGAAGGCTCACCCCTCCACTTT. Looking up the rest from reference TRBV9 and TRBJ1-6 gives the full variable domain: DSGVTQTPKHLITATGQRVTLRCSPRSGDLSVYWYQQSLDQGLQFLIQYYNGEERAKGNILERFSAQQFPDLHSELNLSSLELGDSALYFCASSFRTGEGSPLHFGNGTRLTVT.

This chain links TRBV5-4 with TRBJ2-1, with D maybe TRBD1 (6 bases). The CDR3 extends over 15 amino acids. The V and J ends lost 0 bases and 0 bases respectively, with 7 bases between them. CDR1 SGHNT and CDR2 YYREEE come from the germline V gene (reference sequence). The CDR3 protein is CASSLEQGSYNEQFF. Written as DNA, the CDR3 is TGTGCCAGCAGCTTGGAACAGGGCTCCTACAATGAGCAGTTCTTC.

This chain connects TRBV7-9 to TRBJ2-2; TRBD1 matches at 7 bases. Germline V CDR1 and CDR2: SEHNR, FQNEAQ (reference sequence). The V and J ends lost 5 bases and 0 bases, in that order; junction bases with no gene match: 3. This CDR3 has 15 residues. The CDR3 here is CASSTQGPNTGELFF. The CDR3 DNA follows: TGTGCCAGCAGCACACAGGGGCCGAACACCGGGGAGCTGTTTTTT.

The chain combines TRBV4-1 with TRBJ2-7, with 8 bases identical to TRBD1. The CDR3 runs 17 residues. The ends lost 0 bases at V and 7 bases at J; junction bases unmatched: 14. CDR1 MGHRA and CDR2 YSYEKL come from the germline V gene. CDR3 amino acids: CASSQDFGQGALGEQYF. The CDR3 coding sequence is TGCGCCAGCAGCCAAGATTTCGGACAGGGCGCCTTGGGTGAGCAGTACTTC.

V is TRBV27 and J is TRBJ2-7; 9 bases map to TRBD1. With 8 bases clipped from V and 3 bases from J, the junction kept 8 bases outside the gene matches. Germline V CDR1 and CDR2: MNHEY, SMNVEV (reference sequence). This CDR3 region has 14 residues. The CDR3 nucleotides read TGTGCCAGCGGTTCGCGACAGGGGGACTACGAGCAGTACGTC. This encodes CASGSRQGDYEQYV.

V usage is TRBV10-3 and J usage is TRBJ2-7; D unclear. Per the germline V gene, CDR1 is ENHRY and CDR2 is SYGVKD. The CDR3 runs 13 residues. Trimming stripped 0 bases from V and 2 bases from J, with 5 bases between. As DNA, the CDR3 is TGTGCCATCAGTGAGTCCCTAACCTACGAGCAGTACTTC. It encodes CAISESLTYEQYF.

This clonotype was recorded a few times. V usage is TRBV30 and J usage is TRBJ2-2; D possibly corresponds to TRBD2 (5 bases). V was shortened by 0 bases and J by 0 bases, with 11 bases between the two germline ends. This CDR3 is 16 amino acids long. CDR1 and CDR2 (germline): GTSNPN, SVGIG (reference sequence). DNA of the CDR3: TGTGCCTGGAGTGTACTGCAGGACTCGAACACCGGGGAGCTGTTTTTT. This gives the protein CAWSVLQDSNTGELFF.

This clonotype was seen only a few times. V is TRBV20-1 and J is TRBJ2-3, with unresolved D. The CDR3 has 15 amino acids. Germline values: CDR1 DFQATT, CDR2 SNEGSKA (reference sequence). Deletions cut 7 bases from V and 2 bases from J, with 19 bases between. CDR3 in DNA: TGCAGTGTCCCTAGGCCTGAGTATTTCACAGATACGCAGTATTTT. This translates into CSVPRPEYFTDTQYF.

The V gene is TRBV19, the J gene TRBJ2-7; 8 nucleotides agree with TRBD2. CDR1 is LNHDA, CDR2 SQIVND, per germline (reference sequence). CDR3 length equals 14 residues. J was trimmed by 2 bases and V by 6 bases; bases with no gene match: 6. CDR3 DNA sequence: TGTGCCAGTAGGCCAGCGGGGGAAACCTACGAGCAGTACTTC. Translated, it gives CASRPAGETYEQYF.

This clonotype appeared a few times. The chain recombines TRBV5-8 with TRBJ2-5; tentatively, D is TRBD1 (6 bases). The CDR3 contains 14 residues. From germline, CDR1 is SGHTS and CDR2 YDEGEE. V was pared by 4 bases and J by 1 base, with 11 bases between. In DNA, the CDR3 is TGTGCCAGCAGCCCCCAGGGGATCCAAGAGACCCAGTACTTC. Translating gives CASSPQGIQETQYF.

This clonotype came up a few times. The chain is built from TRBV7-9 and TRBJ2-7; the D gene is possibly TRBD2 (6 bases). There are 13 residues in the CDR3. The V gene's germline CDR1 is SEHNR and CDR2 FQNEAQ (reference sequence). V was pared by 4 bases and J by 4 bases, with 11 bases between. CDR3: CASSSGLPYEQYF. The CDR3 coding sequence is TGTGCCAGCAGCTCGGGACTCCCATACGAGCAGTACTTC.

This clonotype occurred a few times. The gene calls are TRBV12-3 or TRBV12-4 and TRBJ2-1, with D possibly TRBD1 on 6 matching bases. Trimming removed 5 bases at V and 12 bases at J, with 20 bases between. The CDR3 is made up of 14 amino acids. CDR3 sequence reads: CASSKDNRAEGQFF. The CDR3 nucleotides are TGTGCCAGCAGTAAAGATAACAGGGCCGAGGGGCAGTTCTTC.

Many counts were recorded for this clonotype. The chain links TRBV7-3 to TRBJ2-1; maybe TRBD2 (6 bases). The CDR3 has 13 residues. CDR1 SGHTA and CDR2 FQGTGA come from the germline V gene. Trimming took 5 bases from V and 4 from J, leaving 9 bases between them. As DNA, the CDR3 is TGTGCCAGCAGCCAGGACTATTACAATGAGCAGTTCTTC. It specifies CASSQDYYNEQFF. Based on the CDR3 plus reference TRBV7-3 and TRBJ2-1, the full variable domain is GAGVSQTPSNKVTEKGKYVELRCDPISGHTALYWYRQSLGQGPEFLIYFQGTGAADDSGLPNDRFFAVRPEGSVSTLKIQRTERGDSAVYLCASSQDYYNEQFFGPGTRLTVL.

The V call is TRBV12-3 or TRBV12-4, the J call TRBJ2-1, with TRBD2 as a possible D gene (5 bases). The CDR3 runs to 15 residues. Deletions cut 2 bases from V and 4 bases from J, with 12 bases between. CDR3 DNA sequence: TGTGCCAGCAGTTTATCCGGCTCGGGATACAATGAGCAGTTCTTC. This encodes CASSLSGSGYNEQFF.